The next 5 T cell receptor beta chains were all read from a single sample in a study of shared clonotypes between healthy human individuals. Some clones are missing from TCRdb's copy, which holds only in-frame ones; the method was immunoSEQ multiplex PCR. The sample contains about 2.3 million clones, just under 95% of which appear only once. The source material was naive CD4+ T cells from PBMCs. The subset is: CD45RA+ positively selected. The receptor set was obtained from a man younger than 30 in good health. Some clones in this sample may be carry-over from other donors' samples.

The chain recombines TRBV5-4 with TRBJ2-7, with TRBD1 matching 11 bases. Germline CDR1 and CDR2: SGHNT and YYREEE (reference sequence). The CDR3 totals 15 residues. V lost 1 base and J lost 5; bases outside the gene matches: 5. The CDR3 sequence is CASSLSRTGGDEQYF. CDR3 nucleotide sequence: TGTGCCAGCAGCTTGAGTAGGACAGGGGGCGACGAGCAGTACTTC.

V usage is TRBV6-5 and J usage is TRBJ2-3; D might be TRBD1 (6 bases). V lost 6 bases and J lost 11, with 21 bases in between. The CDR3 length is 14 residues. Germline values: CDR1 MNHEY, CDR2 SVGAGI. CDR3 residues: CASSPRDTRRWQYF. CDR3 DNA: TGTGCCAGCAGCCCCCGGGACACCCGGAGGTGGCAGTATTTT.

V is TRBV2 and J is TRBJ2-1, with 11 bases fitting TRBD2. This CDR3 region has 15 residues. CDR1 and CDR2 from the germline V gene are SNHLY and FYNNEI. V gave up 3 bases and J gave up 5 bases; unmatched junction bases: 3. DNA of the CDR3: TGTGCCAGCAGTGATACACTAGCGGGAGACAATGAGCAGTTCTTC. Translating it yields CASSDTLAGDNEQFF.

The chain uses TRBV7-7 and TRBJ2-3, with D possibly matching TRBD1 (8 bases). Trimming shortened V by 5 bases and J by 3 bases, and 15 bases separated the two germline ends. Per the germline V gene, CDR1 is SSHAT and CDR2 is FNYEAQ (reference sequence). This CDR3 is 15 amino acids long. The CDR3 DNA reads TGTGCCAGCAGCGCCAACAGGGGGGGGACAGATACGCAGTATTTT. Residues: CASSANRGGTDTQYF.

This rearrangement joins TRBV6-5 to TRBJ1-1; D not certain. The CDR3 sequence is 13 residues long. The V end was cut by 8 bases, the J end by 1 base, with 11 bases between. CDR1 and CDR2 (germline): MNHEY, SVGAGI. The CDR3 DNA is TGTGCCAGCCGACACCGGGGGAACACTGAAGCTTTCTTT. Translating gives CASRHRGNTEAFF.